Shown below are 29 T cell receptor beta chains from a single sample sequenced in a study of regulatory T cells in long-lasting Graves disease. In building TCR beta libraries, iRepertoire HTBI primers were used together with Arm-PCR of CDR3 regions. MiXCR, run by TCRdb on the multiplex PCR reads, gives a single entry per CDR3 protein. The sample includes about 400,000 distinct CDR3 sequences, around 15% of them seen just once. Time point: newly diagnosed GD, antithyroid drugs for less than 3 months. RNA isolated from PBMCs was used to make the TCR library. The material was peripheral blood mononuclear cells (PBMCs), obtained at new diagnosis, from a patient treated with antithyroid drugs. These receptors were obtained from a female donor with Graves disease.

The table lists this clonotype with many counts. A junction boundary mismatches the germline segment, possibly from a read error. J is TRBJ2-5 and V is TRBV5-1; D unresolved. This CDR3 has 16 residues. CDR1 and CDR2 from the germline V gene are SGHRS and YFSETQ. The CDR3 DNA is TGCGCCAGCAGCTTGGATCGGACCTCCGTGGCGGAGACCCAGCACTTC. Translation: CASSLDRTSVAETQHF. The entire variable domain, with the rest obtained from reference TRBV5-1 and TRBJ2-5, is as follows: KAGVTQTPRYLIKTRGQQVTLSCSPISGHRSVSWYQQTPGQGLQFLFEYFSETQRNKGNFPGRFSGRQFSNSRSEMNVSTLELGDSALYLCASSLDRTSVAETQHFGPGTRLLVL.

V and J are TRBV18 and TRBJ2-1; perhaps TRBD1 as D (6 bases). The CDR3 loop spans 16 amino acids. V was shortened by 4 bases and J by 2 bases, with 15 bases between the two germline ends. Germline lookup yields CDR1 KGHSH and CDR2 LQKENI. The CDR3 region is CASSLSGTRTYNEQFF. Written as DNA, the CDR3 is TGTGCCAGCTCACTTTCCGGGACAAGGACCTACAATGAGCAGTTCTTC.

This clonotype was seen only a few times. The chain is built from TRBV5-1 and TRBJ1-2, with 7 bases lining up with TRBD1. J was trimmed by 3 bases and V by 1 base; bases with no gene match: 12. The length of the CDR3 is 17 residues. Germline loops: CDR1 SGHRS, CDR2 YFSETQ. The CDR3 nucleotides are TGCGCCAGCAGCTTGATAATAAGGGGGCGCCGTGACTATGGCTACACCTTC. Its translation is CASSLIIRGRRDYGYTF.

The table lists this clonotype with a few counts. V is TRBV11-2 and J is TRBJ2-4, with D possibly matching TRBD2 (5 bases). Germline CDR1 reads SGHAT; CDR2 reads FQNNGV. The V and J ends lost 8 bases and 7 bases respectively, with 15 bases between them. The CDR3 has 13 amino acids. The CDR3 loop is CASLRARENIQYF. Written as DNA, the CDR3 is TGTGCCAGCCTGAGGGCCCGCGAGAACATTCAGTACTTC. Full variable domain (outside the CDR3, taken from reference TRBV11-2 and TRBJ2-4): EAGVAQSPRYKIIEKRQSVAFWCNPISGHATLYWYQQILGQGPKLLIQFQNNGVVDDSQLPKDRFSAERLKGVDSTLKIQPAKLEDSAVYLCASLRARENIQYFGAGTRLSVL.

This clonotype was found many times. V and J are TRBV6-1 and TRBJ1-1; D call uncertain. Germline V gene data show CDR1 as MNHNS and CDR2 as SASEGT. The CDR3 loop spans 13 amino acids. Trimming removed 7 bases at V and 0 bases at J, with 9 bases between. CDR3 in DNA: TGTGCCAGCAAGAAAGTCATGAACACTGAAGCTTTCTTT. It is translated as CASKKVMNTEAFF.

This clonotype was counted between two and nine times. This chain links TRBV10-3 with TRBJ2-4; D gene ambiguous. The germline V gene encodes CDR1 ENHRY and CDR2 SYGVKD. The germline V and J ends were trimmed by 0 bases and 0 bases, with 12 bases remaining between them. This CDR3 has 17 residues. The CDR3 bases are TGTGCCATCAGTGAGTCGATCAGCACACTAGCCAAAAACATTCAGTACTTC. This gives the protein CAISESISTLAKNIQYF.

This clonotype was picked up many times. The rearrangement joins TRBV4-1 to TRBJ2-7, with TRBD1 matching over 9 bases. CDR3 length: 14 residues. From germline, CDR1 is MGHRA and CDR2 YSYEKL. V lost 8 bases and J lost 2; bases outside the gene matches: 7. CDR3 protein: CASEPGQGAYEQYF. The CDR3 DNA reads TGCGCCAGCGAACCGGGACAGGGAGCCTACGAGCAGTACTTC.

The sample holds many counts of this clonotype. The chain joins TRBV7-3 to TRBJ1-2, with a tentative D call TRBD1 (5 bases). The CDR3 covers 14 residues. Deletions cut 5 bases from V and 8 bases from J, with 18 bases between. The germline gives CDR1 SGHTA, CDR2 FQGTGA. Here the CDR3 reads CASSPSGGNRGYTF. The CDR3 DNA follows: TGTGCCAGCAGCCCTAGTGGGGGAAATAGGGGCTACACCTTC.

This clonotype was found many times. The chain carries TRBV6-1 and TRBJ1-2, with D possibly TRBD1 on 6 matching bases. Germline CDR1 and CDR2: MNHNS and SASEGT. The CDR3 is made up of 12 amino acids. Trimming removed 5 bases from V and 6 bases from J, with 10 bases in between. CDR3 amino acids: CASSRQGHGYTF. In DNA form, the CDR3 reads TGTGCCAGCAGTCGTCAGGGGCATGGCTACACCTTC.

This clonotype was counted a single time. This may be a read error, as it is one base from a much larger clone. The chain couples TRBV7-2 to TRBJ2-1; a weak D match, TRBD1 (6 bases). V lost 1 base and J lost 9, with 10 bases in between. From germline, CDR1 is SGHTA and CDR2 FQGNSA. This CDR3 has 13 residues. CDR3 DNA sequence: TGTGCCAGCAGCTTAGTACAGGGTGGTGAGCAGTTCTTC. Translating it yields CASSLVQGGEQFF.

This clonotype was detected a few times. The rearrangement links TRBV18 to TRBJ2-5; D gene unclear. V dropped 0 bases and J dropped 2 bases, with 7 bases sitting between them. Germline V gives CDR1 KGHSH, CDR2 LQKENI. This CDR3 has 14 residues. Here the CDR3 reads CASSPPDGQETQYF. DNA for the CDR3: TGTGCCAGCTCACCACCGGACGGACAAGAGACCCAGTACTTC.

The table lists this clonotype with many counts. The chain couples TRBV11-2 to TRBJ2-5, with D perhaps matching TRBD1 (7 bases). Per germline, CDR1 SGHAT and CDR2 FQNNGV. Trimming removed 5 bases from V and 2 bases from J, with 21 bases in between. The CDR3 consists of 17 residues. The CDR3 DNA sequence: TGTGCCAGCAGCCCCCGGACAGGAGGGTTTGAGCAAGAGACCCAGTACTTC. This translates into CASSPRTGGFEQETQYF.

This clonotype was detected ten times or more. This chain uses TRBV24-1 with TRBJ2-1, with D possibly called TRBD1 or TRBD2 (5 bases each). The CDR3 has 14 residues. Trimming cost V 2 bases and J 9 bases, with 13 bases left between them. Germline CDR1 is KGHDR and CDR2 is SFDVKD. CDR3 protein: CATSDSPRGTEQFF. CDR3 in DNA: TGTGCCACCAGTGATTCCCCCCGTGGGACTGAGCAGTTCTTC.

This clonotype was recorded at least ten times. This chain connects TRBV27 to TRBJ1-1; maybe TRBD1 (5 bases). Deletions cut 6 bases from V and 1 base from J, with 18 bases between. CDR3 length: 16 amino acids. The V gene's germline CDR1 is MNHEY and CDR2 SMNVEV (reference sequence). CDR3 coding DNA: TGTGCCAGCAGATCTATCCAGGGTTCTGCGAACACTGAAGCTTTCTTT. Translating gives CASRSIQGSANTEAFF.

This clonotype came up many times. The V and J genes are TRBV12-3 or TRBV12-4 and TRBJ1-1; 8 nucleotides match TRBD1. After removal of 5 bases from V and 5 bases from J, the junction contained 7 bases not matched to a gene. This CDR3 has 14 residues. The CDR3 DNA reads TGTGCCAGCAGTCTTCAGGGGGCGCAGACTGAAGCTTTCTTT. Its protein is CASSLQGAQTEAFF.

This clonotype was detected many times. The V gene is TRBV7-9, the J gene TRBJ1-2; 7 bases are a match to TRBD1. There are 14 residues in the CDR3. V lost 5 bases and J lost 1; bases outside the gene matches: 4. Germline V gene data show CDR1 as SEHNR and CDR2 as FQNEAQ (reference sequence). The CDR3: CASSQGQLNYGYTF. The DNA for the CDR3 is TGTGCCAGCAGCCAGGGACAGCTTAACTATGGCTACACCTTC.

This clonotype was seen only a few times. This chain links TRBV6-1 with TRBJ1-2; a possible D gene is TRBD1 (6 bases). The germline gives CDR1 MNHNS, CDR2 SASEGT. V was trimmed by 7 bases and J by 8 bases, leaving 26 bases between them. This CDR3 region has 16 residues. For the CDR3, the DNA is TGTGCCAGCACCAGTGGAACAGGGTCTATCTTGTTCGGCTACACCTTC. This sequence encodes CASTSGTGSILFGYTF.

This clonotype was seen only a few times. CDR3 residues: CASSLNGGGSSGANVLTF. CDR3 nucleotide sequence: TGTGCCAGCAGCTTGAATGGCGGGGGCAGCTCTGGGGCCAACGTCCTGACTTTC. The chain recombines TRBV5-6 with TRBJ2-6, with D possibly being TRBD2 (7 bases). There are 18 residues in the CDR3. V gave up 1 base and J gave up 0 bases, with 14 bases separating them. Germline CDR1 SGHDT, CDR2 YYEEEE. The full variable domain, completed using reference TRBV5-6 and TRBJ2-6, is DAGVTQSPTHLIKTRGQQVTLRCSPKSGHDTVSWYQQALGQGPQFIFQYYEEEERQRGNFPDRFSGHQFPNYSSELNVNALLLGDSALYLCASSLNGGGSSGANVLTFGAGSRLTVL.

This clonotype was recorded at least ten times. The chain is built from TRBV2 and TRBJ2-3, with D perhaps TRBD1 (6 bases). Trimming cost V 1 base and J 1 base, with 9 bases left between them. Germline V CDR1 and CDR2: SNHLY, FYNNEI. There are 15 residues in the CDR3. CDR3 sequence: CASSEGTDGTDTQYF. CDR3 sequence (DNA): TGTGCCAGCAGTGAAGGGACAGACGGCACAGATACGCAGTATTTT.

In its sample, this clonotype was seen many times. This sequence joins TRBV4-1 and TRBJ2-3; perhaps D is TRBD1 or TRBD2 (6 bases each). Germline assignment: CDR1 MGHRA and CDR2 YSYEKL. Deletions cut 4 bases from V and 11 bases from J, with 16 bases between. The CDR3 sequence is 13 residues long. The CDR3 loop is CASSPHRRGMQYF. The CDR3 region has the DNA TGCGCCAGCAGCCCTCACAGGAGGGGGATGCAGTATTTT.

The chain uses TRBV6-2 or TRBV6-3 and TRBJ2-3; no firm D call. Trimming shortened V by 8 bases and J by 1 base, and 7 bases separated the two germline ends. The CDR3 sequence is 12 residues long. Germline V gives CDR1 MNHEY, CDR2 SVGEGT. The CDR3 nucleotides are TGTGCCAGCGGCTGGGGCACAGATACGCAGTATTTT. Amino acids: CASGWGTDTQYF.

This clonotype was counted ten times or more. The CDR3 region has the DNA TGTGCCAGCAGATCCTACCGGGACACCAAACATTACGAGCAGTACTTC. Translated, it gives CASRSYRDTKHYEQYF. The chain is built from TRBV6-1 and TRBJ2-7; possibly TRBD1 for D (6 bases). The ends were cut back, 6 bases at V and 4 bases at J, with 22 bases in the middle. This CDR3 has 16 amino acids. The germline V gene encodes CDR1 MNHNS and CDR2 SASEGT.

This clonotype was seen ten or more times. The V call is TRBV7-3, the J call TRBJ2-1, with D perhaps matching TRBD2 (7 bases). This CDR3 has 15 residues. The germline CDR1 and CDR2 sequences are SGHTA and FQGTGA. V was cut by 5 bases and J by 7 bases, with 18 bases left in between. The chain's CDR3 is CASSPIRGGRNEQFF. The CDR3 DNA reads TGTGCCAGCAGCCCCATAAGGGGGGGCAGGAATGAGCAGTTCTTC. Using reference TRBV7-3 and TRBJ2-1 for the parts outside the CDR3, the full variable domain is GAGVSQTPSNKVTEKGKYVELRCDPISGHTALYWYRQSLGQGPEFLIYFQGTGAADDSGLPNDRFFAVRPEGSVSTLKIQRTERGDSAVYLCASSPIRGGRNEQFFGPGTRLTVL.

This clonotype was seen a few times. A much larger clone lies one base from this, so it may be a read error. The genes are TRBV3-1 and TRBJ1-2; the D is unclear. V lost 4 bases to trimming and J lost 7 bases, with 13 bases between them. This CDR3 is 13 amino acids long. Germline V lookup: CDR1 LGHDT, CDR2 YNNKEL (reference sequence). The CDR3 reads CASSRDPSAGYTF. For the CDR3, the DNA is TGTGCCAGCAGCCGAGATCCCTCTGCTGGCTACACCTTC.

CDR3 loop: CSARGGGANQPQHF. CDR3 DNA: TGCAGTGCTAGAGGAGGAGGGGCCAATCAGCCCCAGCATTTT. The J gene is TRBJ1-5, the V gene TRBV20-1, with a possible D match to TRBD1 (5 bases). The length of the CDR3 is 14 residues. V lost 1 base to trimming and J lost 3 bases, with 10 bases between them. Germline V gene sequence: CDR1 DFQATT, CDR2 SNEGSKA (reference sequence).

This clonotype has ten or more counts. CDR3 coding DNA: TGTGCCAGCAGTGAGAACAGGGGGACCACAGATACGCAGTATTTT. It encodes CASSENRGTTDTQYF. The chain recombines TRBV6-2 or TRBV6-3 with TRBJ2-3; 8 nucleotides line up with TRBD1. V was clipped by 5 bases and J by 2 bases; unmatched bases: 6. The CDR3 spans 15 residues. The germline gives CDR1 MNHEY, CDR2 SVGEGT.

This clonotype showed up many times. The J gene is TRBJ1-1, the V gene TRBV11-2; 7 nucleotides agree with TRBD1. This CDR3 is 15 amino acids long. Germline CDR1 reads SGHAT; CDR2 reads FQNNGV. After removal of 5 bases from V and 1 base from J, the junction contained 7 bases not matched to a gene. CDR3 DNA sequence: TGTGCCAGCAGCCTGCGACCAGGGGGGAACACTGAAGCTTTCTTT. Encoded protein: CASSLRPGGNTEAFF.

This clonotype was seen repeatedly, ten times or more. This chain links TRBV7-9 with TRBJ2-1, with D possibly being TRBD1 or TRBD2 (5 bases each). From germline, CDR1 is SEHNR and CDR2 FQNEAQ (reference sequence). The CDR3 runs 16 residues. Trimming shortened V by 1 base and J by 6 bases, and 16 bases separated the two germline ends. This chain's CDR3 is CASSLVLGPGFNEQFF. The CDR3 DNA follows: TGTGCCAGCAGCTTAGTACTGGGACCTGGCTTCAATGAGCAGTTCTTC.

This clonotype was counted many times. The gene calls are TRBV9 and TRBJ2-2; TRBD1 matches 7 bases. Per germline, CDR1 SGDLS and CDR2 YYNGEE. The CDR3 is 15 residues long. The J segment lost 0 bases and the V segment lost 6 bases, leaving 5 bases of the junction unmatched. The CDR3 protein is CASTRDRANTGELFF. For the CDR3, the DNA is TGTGCCAGCACCCGTGACAGGGCGAACACCGGGGAGCTGTTTTTT.